These T cell receptor beta chains were read from a single sample in a study of memory CD4+ T cells and cytomegalovirus serostatus. This table comes from immunoSEQ multiplex PCR, and its TCRdb copy is limited to in-frame clones, with some not included. Of approximately 40,000 clones listed, 60% to 85% were seen once; the top ten hold roughly 0.6%. Sequencing used memory CD4+ T cells from blood. These receptors all stem from an adult in good health and CMV-seronegative. The CDR3 runs from the conserved cysteine through the conserved F or W. A D gene is named only where the DNA matches it firmly. For some rows the clone size is stated as once, few or many, or as a class when expanded; others skip it.

TRBD1 | TRBJ1-1 | TRBV7-9 | NA | TGTGCCAGCAGCTTAGTAGGGGGCCGGAACACTGAAGCTTTCTTT | CASSLVGGRNTEAFF
NA | TRBJ1-1 | TRBV28 | NA | TGTGCCAGCAGTCCGAGTGGAAGGGGGGACACTGAAGCTTTCTTT | CASSPSGRGDTEAFF
NA | TRBJ2-1 | TRBV11-2 | NA | TGTGCCAGCAGCTTAGATCCCACAGTCAATGAGCAGTTCTTC | CASSLDPTVNEQFF
NA | TRBJ1-2 | TRBV7-2 | NA | TGTGCCAGCAGCCCCGTTGGTTGGGGGGGAGGCTACACCTTC | CASSPVGWGGGYTF
NA | TRBJ1-1 | TRBV11-2 | NA | TGTGCCAGCAGCATCGACTTGGGGGTAGTGAACACTGAAGCTTTCTTT | CASSIDLGVVNTEAFF
NA | TRBJ1-1 | TRBV29-1 | few | TGCAGCGTTGGAGGCGGGAACACTGAAGCTTTCTTT | CSVGGGNTEAFF
TRBD1 | TRBJ1-5 | TRBV5-5 | NA | TGTGCCAGCAGCAATCGAACAGGGGGCGCATATGGCAATCAGCCCCAGCATTTT | CASSNRTGGAYGNQPQHF
TRBD1 | TRBJ2-5 | TRBV7-8 | NA | TGTGCCAGCAGTCTACGTCTACAGGGGGCGCAAGAGACCCAGTACTTC | CASSLRLQGAQETQYF
NA | TRBJ2-5 | TRBV11-2 | NA | TGTGCCAGCAGCTTAGGGAATGGACCAGTTCGGGAAGAGACCCAGTACTTC | CASSLGNGPVREETQYF
TRBD1 | TRBJ1-2 | TRBV18 | once | TGTGCCAGCTCACCACAGGGGGCAAGCTATGGCTACACCTTC | CASSPQGASYGYTF
NA | TRBJ1-4 | TRBV4-1 | few | TGCGCCAGCAGCCTCAGAGGGGGTGGAGGTGAAAAACTGTTTTTT | CASSLRGGGGEKLFF
NA | TRBJ2-2 | TRBV5-4 | NA | TGTGCCAGCAGCTTGGCTGGTCAGAGATCCCCAAAAGAGGAGCTGTTTTTT | CASSLAGQRSPKEELFF
TRBD2 | TRBJ2-7 | TRBV27 | NA | TGTGCCAGCACCAAACTAGCGGGGGGCTACGAGCAGTACTTC | CASTKLAGGYEQYF
NA | TRBJ2-3 | TRBV13 | NA | TGTGCCAGCAGCCTCAGGGCGGGAGATACGCAGTATTTT | CASSLRAGDTQYF
TRBD1 | TRBJ2-1 | TRBV15 | few | TGTGCCACCAGCAGAGCCGGGACAGGGGAAAATGAGCAGTTCTTC | CATSRAGTGENEQFF
NA | TRBJ2-1 | TRBV28 | NA | TGTGCCAGCAGCGCCCGAGCTATAGAGCAGTTCTTC | CASSARAIEQFF
NA | TRBJ1-1 | TRBV5-1 | NA | TGCGCCAGCAGCTTGGCCTTCGGCTCAGGCACTGAAGCTTTCTTT | CASSLAFGSGTEAFF
TRBD1 | TRBJ1-2 | TRBV27 | once | TGTGCCAGCAGTCCAGAAGGGACAGGGGGCCGGGGCTACACCTTC | CASSPEGTGGRGYTF
NA | TRBJ2-5 | TRBV7-9 | NA | TGTGCCAGCAGCTTCGGCGGGGCACAACGCTTGAAAGAGACCCAGTACTTC | CASSFGGAQRLKETQYF
NA | TRBJ1-1 | TRBV4-1 | NA | TGCGCCAGCAGCCAAGATACAGGGAAGAACACTGAAGCTTTCTTT | CASSQDTGKNTEAFF
NA | TRBJ2-7 | TRBV6-1 | once | TGTGCCAGCAGTGACCAGACCTACGAGCAGTACTTC | CASSDQTYEQYF
NA | TRBJ1-2 | TRBV5-4 | NA | TGTGCCAGCAGCTTGGATTCGGGGGCTGTCGGCTACACCTTC | CASSLDSGAVGYTF
NA | TRBJ1-3 | TRBV11-2 | NA | TGTGCCAGCAGTAGAATCCAGGGGTCGTCTGGAAACACCATATATTTT | CASSRIQGSSGNTIYF
NA | TRBJ1-1 | TRBV5-1 | NA | TGCGCCAGCAGCCCCACAGGTAAATCTCGAGGTGAAGCTTTCTTT | CASSPTGKSRGEAFF
NA | TRBJ1-3 | TRBV6-6 | NA | TGTGCCAGCAGCCCCCAAAGCGGCTCTGGAAACACCATATATTTT | CASSPQSGSGNTIYF
NA | TRBJ2-1 | TRBV2 | NA | TGTGCCAGCAGTAGAATTACAGCCGGGACTCAAGGTCCGAAGCAGTTCTTC | CASSRITAGTQGPKQFF